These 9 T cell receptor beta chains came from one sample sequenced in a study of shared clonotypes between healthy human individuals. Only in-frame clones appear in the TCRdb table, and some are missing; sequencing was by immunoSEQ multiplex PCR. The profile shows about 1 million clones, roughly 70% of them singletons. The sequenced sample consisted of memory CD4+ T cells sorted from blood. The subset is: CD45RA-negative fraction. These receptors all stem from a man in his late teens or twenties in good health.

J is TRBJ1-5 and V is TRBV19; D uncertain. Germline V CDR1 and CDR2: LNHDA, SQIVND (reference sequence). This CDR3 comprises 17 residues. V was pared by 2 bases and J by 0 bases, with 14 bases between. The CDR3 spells CASSIRFGGNSNQPQHF. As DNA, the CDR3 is TGTGCCAGTAGTATAAGGTTCGGAGGGAATAGCAATCAGCCCCAGCATTTT.

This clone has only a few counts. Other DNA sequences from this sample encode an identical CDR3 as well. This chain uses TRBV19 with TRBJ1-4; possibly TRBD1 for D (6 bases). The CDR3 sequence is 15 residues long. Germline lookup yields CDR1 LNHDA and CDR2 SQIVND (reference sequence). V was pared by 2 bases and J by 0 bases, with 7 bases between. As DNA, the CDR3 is TGTGCCAGTAGTATAACAGGGTCAACTAATGAAAAACTGTTTTTT. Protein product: CASSITGSTNEKLFF.

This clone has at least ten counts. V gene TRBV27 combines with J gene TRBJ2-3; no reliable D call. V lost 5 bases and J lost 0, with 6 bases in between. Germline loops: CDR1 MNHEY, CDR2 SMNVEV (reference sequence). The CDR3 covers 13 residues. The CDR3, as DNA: TGTGCCAGCAGTCCCTGGAGCACAGATACGCAGTATTTT. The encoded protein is CASSPWSTDTQYF.

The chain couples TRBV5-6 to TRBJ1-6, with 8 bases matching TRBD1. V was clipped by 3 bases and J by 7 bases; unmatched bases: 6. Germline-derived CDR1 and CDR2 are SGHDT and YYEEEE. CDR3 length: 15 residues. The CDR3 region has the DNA TGTGCCAGCAGCTCATTGGACAGGGTGAATTCACCCCTCCACTTT. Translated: CASSSLDRVNSPLHF.

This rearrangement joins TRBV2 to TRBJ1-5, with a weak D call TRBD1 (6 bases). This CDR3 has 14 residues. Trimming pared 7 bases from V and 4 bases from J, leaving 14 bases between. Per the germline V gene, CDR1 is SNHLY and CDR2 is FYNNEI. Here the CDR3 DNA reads TGTGCCAGCACAGGGGACGGAATGAATCAGCCCCAGCATTTT. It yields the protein CASTGDGMNQPQHF.

The CDR3 DNA follows: TGTGCCAGCAGTGTGTCCAGCGGGAGTGTCAATGAGCAGTTCTTC. Translation: CASSVSSGSVNEQFF. The rearrangement joins TRBV2 to TRBJ2-1; 8 positions match TRBD2. J was trimmed by 6 bases and V by 4 bases; bases with no gene match: 8. Germline CDR1 SNHLY, CDR2 FYNNEI. This CDR3 region has 15 residues.

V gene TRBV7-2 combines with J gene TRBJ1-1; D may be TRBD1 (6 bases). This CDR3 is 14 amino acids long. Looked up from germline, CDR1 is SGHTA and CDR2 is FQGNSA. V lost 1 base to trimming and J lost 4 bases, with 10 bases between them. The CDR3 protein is CASSLGRGTTEAFF. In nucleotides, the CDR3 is TGTGCCAGCAGCTTAGGCAGGGGCACCACTGAAGCTTTCTTT.

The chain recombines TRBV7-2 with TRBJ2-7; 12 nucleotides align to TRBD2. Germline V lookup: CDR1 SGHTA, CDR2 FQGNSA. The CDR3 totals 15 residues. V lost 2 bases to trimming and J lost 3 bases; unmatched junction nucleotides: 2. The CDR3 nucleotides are TGTGCCAGCAGCTTACTAGCGGGGGGGAACTACGAGCAGTACTTC. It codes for CASSLLAGGNYEQYF.

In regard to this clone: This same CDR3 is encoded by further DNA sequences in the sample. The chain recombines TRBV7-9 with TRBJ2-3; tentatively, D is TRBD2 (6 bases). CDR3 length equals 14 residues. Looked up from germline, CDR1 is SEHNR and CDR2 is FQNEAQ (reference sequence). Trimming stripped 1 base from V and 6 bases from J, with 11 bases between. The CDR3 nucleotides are TGTGCCAGCAGCTTAGGGCTAGCGCGGGATACGCAGTATTTT. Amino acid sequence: CASSLGLARDTQYF.